These T cell receptor beta chains were read from a single sample in a study of siplizumab effects on memory and regulatory T cells. Here immunoSEQ multiplex PCR was the method, and the copy in TCRdb shows in-frame clones only, minus some. The table includes about 100,000 clones, about 90% detected once. Sample: CD4+ T cells sorted from blood. The receptor set was obtained from a human donor in good health. The CDR3 runs from the conserved cysteine through the conserved F or W. The order of the fields is J gene, CDR3 length, V gene, CDR3 protein.

>TRBJ2-7|15|TRBV4-3
CASSQEASGVFKQYF
>TRBJ1-2|16|TRBV6-5
CASSSASSNYPYGYTF
>TRBJ1-1|14|TRBV18
CASSPTGERTEAFF
>TRBJ1-2|13|TRBV6-5
CASSELSHYGYTF
>TRBJ1-6|12|TRBV29-1
CSAGQGNSPLHF
>TRBJ1-1|11|TRBV5-1
CAIRGGIEAFF
>TRBJ1-1|15|TRBV19
CASRPGGQVNTEAFF
>TRBJ2-6|18|TRBV5-4
CASSPPPGQASGANVLTF
>TRBJ2-5|16|TRBV18
CASSPLAGDYQETQYF
>TRBJ2-1|16|TRBV5-6
CASSFKLAGNYNEQFF
>TRBJ2-7|15|TRBV5-4
CASRLGDPNSYEQYF
>TRBJ1-4|15|TRBV25-1
CASSKGPSTNEKLFF
>TRBJ2-3|15|TRBV27
CASRTLRLASDTQYF
>TRBJ1-2|14|TRBV5-4
CASSLPGSLYGYTF
>TRBJ2-3|16|TRBV5-4
CASSLATGSSTDTQYF
>TRBJ2-3|16|TRBV7-9
CASSPRGRGEGDTQYF
>TRBJ2-5|15|TRBV6-6
CASKGSRANQETQYF
>TRBJ1-1|14|TRBV11-3
CASSLDRSGTEAFF
>TRBJ1-1|12|TRBV5-8
CASSLLNTEAFF
>TRBJ1-2|17|TRBV28
CASSLLGGTGRNYGYTF
>TRBJ1-5|16|TRBV7-2
CASSPWGGLNNQPQHF
>TRBJ1-1|14|TRBV6-5
CASSYNRLITEAFF
>TRBJ2-5|14|TRBV5-4
CASSYRDSQETQYF
>TRBJ1-6|12|TRBV28
CASEQNNSPLHF
>TRBJ2-7|15|TRBV7-9
CASSPPRDRAYEQYF
>TRBJ1-3|15|TRBV7-2
CASSLAGRSGNTIYF
>TRBJ2-1|18|TRBV15
CATRSSLGYSGGNNEQFF
>TRBJ1-5|15|TRBV10-3
CAISGRQGMEQPQHF
>TRBJ1-4|17|TRBV10-1
CASSDNSGQGTNEKLFF
>TRBJ2-6|13|TRBV18
CASSPSGANVLTF
>TRBJ2-5|11|TRBV11-2
CASSPLETQYF
>TRBJ2-5|13|TRBV6-1
CASSGHREETQYF
>TRBJ2-3|12|TRBV19
CASSARPDTQYF
>TRBJ2-7|14|TRBV6-6
CAGSYSLLAYEQYF
>TRBJ2-5|15|TRBV7-3
CASSSQRGPQETQYF
>TRBJ1-6|15|TRBV5-1
CASSFYTGDNSPLHF
>TRBJ2-5|18|TRBV9
CASSSGLAGGDPQETQYF
>TRBJ2-7|17|TRBV7-9
CASSPQGWDRTSYEQYF
>TRBJ1-1|14|TRBV5-4
CASSFKGTGTEAFF
>TRBJ2-1|11|TRBV2
CASSPYNEQFF
>TRBJ1-2|14|TRBV6-6
CASSYGVDFYGYTF
>TRBJ1-5|15|TRBV19
CASSVQDFSNQPQHF
>TRBJ2-7|16|TRBV6-5
CASSYGLAGKTYEQYF
>TRBJ2-7|13|TRBV4-3
CASSQDRAYEQYF
>TRBJ2-3|12|TRBV5-1
CASSPGTDTQYF
>TRBJ1-2|11|TRBV18
CASSPGEGYTF
>TRBJ2-5|17|TRBV28
CASSSPRSSRGQETQYF
>TRBJ1-3|15|TRBV6-6
CASSSDRVSGNTIYF
>TRBJ1-1|14|TRBV6-4
CASSRGGGDTEAFF
>TRBJ1-1|14|TRBV5-6
CASVFNLLNTEAFF
>TRBJ1-1|13|TRBV10-3
CASTGHVDTEAFF